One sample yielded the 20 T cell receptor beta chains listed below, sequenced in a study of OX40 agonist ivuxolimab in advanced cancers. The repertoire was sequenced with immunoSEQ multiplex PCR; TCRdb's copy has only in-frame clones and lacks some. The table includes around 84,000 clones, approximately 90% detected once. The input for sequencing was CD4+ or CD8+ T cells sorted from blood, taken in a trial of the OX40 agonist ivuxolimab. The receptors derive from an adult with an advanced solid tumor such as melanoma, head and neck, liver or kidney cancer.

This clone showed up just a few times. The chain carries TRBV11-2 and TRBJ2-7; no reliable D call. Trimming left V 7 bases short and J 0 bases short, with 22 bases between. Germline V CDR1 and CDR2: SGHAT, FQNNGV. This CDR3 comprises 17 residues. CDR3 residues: CASIPGGVLVNSYEQYF. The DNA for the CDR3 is TGTGCCAGCATCCCTGGTGGGGTCCTAGTTAACTCCTACGAGCAGTACTTC.

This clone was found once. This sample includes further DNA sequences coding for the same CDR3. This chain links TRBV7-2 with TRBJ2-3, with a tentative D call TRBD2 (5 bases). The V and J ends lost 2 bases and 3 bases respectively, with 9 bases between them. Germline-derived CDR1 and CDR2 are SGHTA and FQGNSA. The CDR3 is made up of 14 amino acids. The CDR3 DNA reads TGTGCCAGCAGCTTATTTTCGGGGACAGATACGCAGTATTTT. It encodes CASSLFSGTDTQYF. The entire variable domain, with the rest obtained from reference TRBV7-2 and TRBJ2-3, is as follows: GAGVSQSPSNKVTEKGKDVELRCDPISGHTALYWYRQSLGQGLEFLIYFQGNSAPDKSGLPSDRFSAERTGGSVSTLTIQRTQQEDSAVYLCASSLFSGTDTQYFGPGTRLTVL.

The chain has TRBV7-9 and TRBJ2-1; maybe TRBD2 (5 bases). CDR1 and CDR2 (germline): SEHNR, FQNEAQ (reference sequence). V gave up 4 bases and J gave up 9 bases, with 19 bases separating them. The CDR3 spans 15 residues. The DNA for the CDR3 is TGTGCCAGCAGCTATCGTTTGGGAGAGAACATTGAGCAGTTCTTC. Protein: CASSYRLGENIEQFF.

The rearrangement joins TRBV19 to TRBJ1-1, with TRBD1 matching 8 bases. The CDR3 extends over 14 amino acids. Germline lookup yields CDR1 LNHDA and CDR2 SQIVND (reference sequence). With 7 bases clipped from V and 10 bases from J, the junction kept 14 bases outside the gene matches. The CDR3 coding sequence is TGTGCCAGTATTCGACAGGGGACGGGCCGCCGAGCTTTCTTT. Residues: CASIRQGTGRRAFF.

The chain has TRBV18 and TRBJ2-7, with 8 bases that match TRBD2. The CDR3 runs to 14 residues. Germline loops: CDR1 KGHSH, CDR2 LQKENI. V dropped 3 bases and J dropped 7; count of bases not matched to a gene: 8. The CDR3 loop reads CASSPDGRAGEQYF. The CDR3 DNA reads TGTGCCAGCTCACCGGACGGGAGGGCCGGGGAGCAGTACTTC.

CDR3 nucleotides: TGTGCCAGCAGCACACTAGCGGGAGGGACCTACAATGAGCAGTTCTTC. Translating gives CASSTLAGGTYNEQFF. The J gene is TRBJ2-1, the V gene TRBV9; 13 positions match TRBD2. CDR1 is SGDLS, CDR2 YYNGEE, per germline. The ends lost 4 bases at V and 2 bases at J; junction bases unmatched: 3. The CDR3 length is 16 residues.

The CDR3 is CASSLIFSGQQDYGYTF. CDR3 DNA sequence: TGTGCCAGCAGCCTTATTTTCTCGGGACAGCAAGACTATGGCTACACCTTC. The rearrangement uses TRBV11-3 and TRBJ1-2; 7 bases are a match to TRBD1. Trimming at V came to 5 bases and at J to 3 bases, leaving 15 bases not matched to a gene. Germline assignment: CDR1 SGHNT and CDR2 YENEEA. This CDR3 is 17 amino acids long.

For the CDR3, the DNA is TGTGCCAGCAGCAACCAGGTTCGTCGGGACCCATACACCTTC. As protein: CASSNQVRRDPYTF. The chain has TRBV7-2 and TRBJ1-2; D is possibly TRBD1 (5 bases). Trimming removed 5 bases at V and 11 bases at J, with 21 bases between. The CDR3 sequence is 14 residues long. The germline V gene encodes CDR1 SGHTA and CDR2 FQGNSA.

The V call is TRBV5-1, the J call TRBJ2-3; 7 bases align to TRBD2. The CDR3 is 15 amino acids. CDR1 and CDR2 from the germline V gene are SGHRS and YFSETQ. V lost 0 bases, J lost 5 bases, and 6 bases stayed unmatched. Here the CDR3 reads CASSLEPGGGDTQYF. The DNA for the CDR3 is TGCGCCAGCAGCTTGGAACCGGGAGGTGGAGATACGCAGTATTTT.

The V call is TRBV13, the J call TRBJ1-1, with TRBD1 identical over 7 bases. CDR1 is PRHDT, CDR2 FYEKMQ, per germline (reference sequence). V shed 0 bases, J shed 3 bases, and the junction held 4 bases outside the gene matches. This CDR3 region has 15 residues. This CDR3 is CASSLGVQGHTEAFF. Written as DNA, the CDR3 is TGTGCCAGCAGCTTAGGCGTACAGGGGCACACTGAAGCTTTCTTT.

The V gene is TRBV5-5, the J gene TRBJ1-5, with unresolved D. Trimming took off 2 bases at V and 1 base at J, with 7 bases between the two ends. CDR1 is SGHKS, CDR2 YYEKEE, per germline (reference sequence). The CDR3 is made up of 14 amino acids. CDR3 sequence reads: CASSLQISNQPQHF. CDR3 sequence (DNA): TGTGCCAGCAGCTTACAGATAAGCAATCAGCCCCAGCATTTT.

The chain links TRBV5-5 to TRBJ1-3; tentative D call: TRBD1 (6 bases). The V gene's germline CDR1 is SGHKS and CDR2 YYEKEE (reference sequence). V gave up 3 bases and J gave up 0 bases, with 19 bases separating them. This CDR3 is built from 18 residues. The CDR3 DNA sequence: TGTGCCAGCAGCTGGGGCCCGGGGACAAGGTTCTCTGGAAACACCATATATTTT. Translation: CASSWGPGTRFSGNTIYF. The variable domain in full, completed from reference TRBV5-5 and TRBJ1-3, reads DAGVTQSPTHLIKTRGQQVTLRCSPISGHKSVSWYQQVLGQGPQFIFQYYEKEERGRGNFPDRFSARQFPNYSSELNVNALLLGDSALYLCASSWGPGTRFSGNTIYFGEGSWLTVV.

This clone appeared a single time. The CDR3 region has the DNA TGCGCCAGCAGCGTCGAGGGCAGGGCGGTAGATACGCAGTATTTT. Translation gives CASSVEGRAVDTQYF. This sequence joins TRBV5-1 and TRBJ2-3; D tentatively fits TRBD1 or TRBD2 (5 bases each). This CDR3 has 15 amino acids. The V end was cut by 4 bases, the J end by 5 bases, with 17 bases between. In germline, CDR1 is SGHRS, CDR2 YFSETQ.

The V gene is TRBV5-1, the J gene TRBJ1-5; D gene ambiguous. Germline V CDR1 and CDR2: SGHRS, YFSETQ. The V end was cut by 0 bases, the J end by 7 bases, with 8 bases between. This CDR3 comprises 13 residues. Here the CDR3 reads CASSLAGRQPQHF. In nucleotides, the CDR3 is TGCGCCAGCAGCTTGGCCGGGAGGCAGCCCCAGCATTTT.

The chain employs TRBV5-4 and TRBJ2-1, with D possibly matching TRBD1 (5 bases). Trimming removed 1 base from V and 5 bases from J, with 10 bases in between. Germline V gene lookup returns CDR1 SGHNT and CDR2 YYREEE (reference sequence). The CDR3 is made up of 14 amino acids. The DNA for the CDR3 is TGTGCCAGCAGCTTGAGGGGTTTCCACAATGAGCAGTTCTTC. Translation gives CASSLRGFHNEQFF.

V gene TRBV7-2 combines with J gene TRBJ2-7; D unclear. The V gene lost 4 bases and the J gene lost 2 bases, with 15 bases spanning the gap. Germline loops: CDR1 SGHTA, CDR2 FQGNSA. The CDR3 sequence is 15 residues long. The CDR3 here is CASSSHRPSAYEQYF. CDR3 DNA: TGTGCCAGCAGCTCTCACCGTCCCTCCGCCTACGAGCAGTACTTC.

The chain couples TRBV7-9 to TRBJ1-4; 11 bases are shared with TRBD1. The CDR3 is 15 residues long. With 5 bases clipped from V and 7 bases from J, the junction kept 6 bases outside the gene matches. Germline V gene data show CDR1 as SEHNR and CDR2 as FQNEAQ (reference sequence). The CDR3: CASSKGTGGGEKLFF. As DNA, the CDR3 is TGTGCCAGCAGCAAGGGGACAGGGGGAGGTGAAAAACTGTTTTTT. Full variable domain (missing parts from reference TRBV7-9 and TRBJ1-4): DTGVSQNPRHKITKRGQNVTFRCDPISEHNRLYWYRQTLGQGPEFLTYFQNEAQLEKSRLLSDRFSAERPKGSFSTLEIQRTEQGDSAMYLCASSKGTGGGEKLFFGSGTQLSVL.

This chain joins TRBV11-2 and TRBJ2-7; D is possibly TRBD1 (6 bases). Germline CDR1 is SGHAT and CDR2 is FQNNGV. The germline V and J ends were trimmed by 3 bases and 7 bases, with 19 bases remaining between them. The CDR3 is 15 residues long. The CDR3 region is CASSFFVGRGGEQYF. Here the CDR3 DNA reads TGTGCCAGCAGCTTCTTCGTCGGCAGGGGCGGTGAGCAGTACTTC.

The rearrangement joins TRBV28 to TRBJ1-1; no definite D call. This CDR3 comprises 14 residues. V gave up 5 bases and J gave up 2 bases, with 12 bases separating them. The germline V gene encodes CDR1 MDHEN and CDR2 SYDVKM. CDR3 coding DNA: TGTGCCAGCAGTCCACAAATCACTAACACTGAAGCTTTCTTT. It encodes CASSPQITNTEAFF. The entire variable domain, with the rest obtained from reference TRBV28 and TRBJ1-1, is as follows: DVKVTQSSRYLVKRTGEKVFLECVQDMDHENMFWYRQDPGLGLRLIYFSYDVKMKEKGDIPEGYSVSREKKERFSLILESASTNQTSMYLCASSPQITNTEAFFGQGTRLTVV.

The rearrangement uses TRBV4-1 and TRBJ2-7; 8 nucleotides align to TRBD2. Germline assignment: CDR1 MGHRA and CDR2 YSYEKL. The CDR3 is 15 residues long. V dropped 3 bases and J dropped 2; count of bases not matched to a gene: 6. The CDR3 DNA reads TGCGCCAGCAGCCAGCCCACTAGCGGCACCTACGAGCAGTACTTC. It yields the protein CASSQPTSGTYEQYF.